The sequence of this T cell receptor beta chain was determined in a study of CD8+ T cells in alopecia areata. Study-level background: The study gave treated patients oral tofacitinib at 5 to 10 mg twice daily.

RNA extraction was followed by reverse transcription into cDNA, which acted as the sequencing template. Profiling relied on immunoSEQ multiplex PCR, and the TCRdb table lists in-frame clones only, not all of them. The sample carries 220,000 or so clones, about three fifths recorded once. Germline values: CDR1 SGHRS, CDR2 YFSETQ. V was clipped by 4 bases and J by 0 bases, with 14 bases between them. The CDR3 contains 17 residues. Patients with alopecia areata provided lesional scalp punch biopsies as well as peripheral blood. Material: CD4+ T cells sorted from blood, obtained at week 0. The chain recombines TRBV5-1 with TRBJ2-6, with D unresolved. This TCR was recovered from a human donor with alopecia areata. CDR3 sequence: CASSVRALDSGANVLTF. The CDR3 coding sequence is TGCGCCAGCAGCGTACGGGCCCTCGACTCTGGGGCCAACGTCCTGACTTTC.